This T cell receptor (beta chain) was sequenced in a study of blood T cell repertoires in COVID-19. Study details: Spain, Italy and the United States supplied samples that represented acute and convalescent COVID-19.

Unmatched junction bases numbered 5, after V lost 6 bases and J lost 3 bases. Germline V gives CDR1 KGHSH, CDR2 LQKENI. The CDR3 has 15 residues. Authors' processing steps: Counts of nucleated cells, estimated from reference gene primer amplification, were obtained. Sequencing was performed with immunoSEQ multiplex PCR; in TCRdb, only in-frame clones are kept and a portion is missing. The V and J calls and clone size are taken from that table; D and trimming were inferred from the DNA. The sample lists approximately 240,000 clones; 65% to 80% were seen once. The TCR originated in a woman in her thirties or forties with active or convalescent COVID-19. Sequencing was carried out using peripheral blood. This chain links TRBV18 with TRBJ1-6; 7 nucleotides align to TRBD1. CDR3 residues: CASSKDRDYNSPLHF. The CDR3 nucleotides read TGTGCCAGCTCTAAAGACAGGGACTATAATTCACCCCTCCACTTT.